The 20 T cell receptor beta chains below were found in one sample sequenced in a study of blood T cell repertoires in COVID-19. Profiling relied on immunoSEQ multiplex PCR, and the TCRdb table lists in-frame clones only, not all of them. This table holds 130,000 or so clones, around 88% found once. The source material was peripheral blood. The receptors stem from an older woman with acute or convalescent COVID-19.

The CDR3, as DNA: TGTGCCAGCTCACCAGGAGGGCTGGAGACTGAAGCTTTCTTT. Encoded protein: CASSPGGLETEAFF. This sequence joins TRBV18 and TRBJ1-1; D is undetermined. Germline assignment: CDR1 KGHSH and CDR2 LQKENI. The V gene lost 2 bases and the J gene lost 5 bases, with 12 bases spanning the gap. CDR3 length equals 14 residues.

The rearrangement uses TRBV30 and TRBJ2-5; no clear D gene. Germline CDR1 GTSNPN, CDR2 SVGIG (reference sequence). Between the trimmed V and J ends, which lost 5 bases and 5 bases, there was a span of 15 bases. This CDR3 has 13 residues. The CDR3 protein is CAWGAIATETQYF. CDR3 bases: TGTGCCTGGGGAGCTATAGCCACGGAGACCCAGTACTTC.

The gene calls are TRBV6-5 and TRBJ1-6; TRBD1 matches 9 bases. CDR3 size: 14 residues. The V and J ends lost 9 bases and 5 bases, in that order; junction bases with no gene match: 5. Germline loops: CDR1 MNHEY, CDR2 SVGAGI. CDR3 coding DNA: TGTGCCAGGGGGACAGGGTCGGATAATTCACCCCTCCACTTT. This gives the protein CARGTGSDNSPLHF.

The V gene is TRBV30, the J gene TRBJ2-5; D uncertain. CDR3 length: 11 amino acids. Germline CDR1 is GTSNPN and CDR2 is SVGIG (reference sequence). V lost 1 base, J lost 5 bases, and 5 bases lay in between. CDR3 protein: CAWSARETQYF. The CDR3 coding sequence is TGTGCCTGGAGTGCGCGGGAGACCCAGTACTTC.

The CDR3, as DNA: TGTGCCAGCAGCTTAGTCTGGCGGGGGGCACAAGAGACCCAGTACTTC. Residues: CASSLVWRGAQETQYF. The chain carries TRBV7-2 and TRBJ2-5, with TRBD2 identical over 8 bases. Germline V CDR1 and CDR2: SGHTA, FQGNSA. The CDR3 loop spans 16 amino acids. J lost 2 bases, V lost 1 base, and 6 bases had no gene match.

In its sample, this clone was seen a few times. The chain has TRBV5-1 and TRBJ1-2, with unresolved D. The CDR3 is made up of 15 amino acids. CDR1 and CDR2 from the germline V gene are SGHRS and YFSETQ. Trimming took off 5 bases at V and 2 bases at J, with 16 bases between the two ends. The CDR3: CASRLNDISNYGYTF. CDR3 DNA sequence: TGCGCCAGCAGACTTAATGACATAAGCAACTATGGCTACACCTTC.

This sequence joins TRBV11-2 and TRBJ2-5; 7 nucleotides line up with TRBD1. The J segment lost 2 bases and the V segment lost 1 base, leaving 4 bases of the junction unmatched. This CDR3 contains 15 residues. CDR1 and CDR2 from the germline V gene are SGHAT and FQNNGV. CDR3 amino acids: CASSLVFRGQETQYF. The CDR3, as DNA: TGTGCCAGCAGCTTAGTTTTCAGGGGGCAAGAGACCCAGTACTTC.

The chain carries TRBV19 and TRBJ2-1, with 10 positions matching TRBD2. Germline CDR1 reads LNHDA; CDR2 reads SQIVND (reference sequence). This CDR3 contains 14 residues. With V trimmed by 4 bases and J by 5 bases, 2 bases remained unmatched. Here the CDR3 reads CASSKLAGNNEQFF. DNA of the CDR3: TGTGCCAGTAGTAAACTAGCGGGGAACAATGAGCAGTTCTTC.

The chain links TRBV9 to TRBJ1-1, with D tentatively TRBD1 (5 bases). In germline, CDR1 is SGDLS, CDR2 YYNGEE. Trimming removed 3 bases from V and 1 base from J, with 7 bases in between. CDR3 length equals 13 residues. CDR3 sequence: CASSAGQNTEAFF. The CDR3 DNA is TGTGCCAGCAGCGCCGGACAGAACACTGAAGCTTTCTTT.

The rearrangement links TRBV3-1 (or the pseudogene TRBV3-2) to TRBJ2-3, with D possibly matching TRBD2 (6 bases). CDR1 and CDR2 from the germline V gene are LGHDT and YNNKEL (reference sequence). Trimming shortened V by 5 bases and J by 0 bases, and 15 bases separated the two germline ends. The CDR3 runs 16 residues. The CDR3, as DNA: TGTGCCAGCAGCAAGCCGCGAGGGACTAGCACAGATACGCAGTATTTT. Translating it yields CASSKPRGTSTDTQYF.

This chain links TRBV7-8 with TRBJ2-1; tentatively, D is TRBD2 (5 bases). The V end lost 6 bases, the J end lost 7 bases, and 19 bases lay between the germline ends. CDR1 is SGHVS, CDR2 FQNEAQ, per germline. This CDR3 has 15 amino acids. CDR3: CASSPLRGYLNEQFF. Here the CDR3 DNA reads TGTGCCAGCAGTCCCCTTCGCGGGTACTTGAATGAGCAGTTCTTC.

The chain links TRBV5-4 to TRBJ1-4, with TRBD1 as a possible D gene (5 bases). Germline CDR1 is SGHNT and CDR2 is YYREEE (reference sequence). Deletions cut 0 bases from V and 5 bases from J, with 17 bases between. The CDR3 contains 17 residues. CDR3 residues: CASSLGPGTGVNEKLFF. CDR3 in DNA: TGTGCCAGCAGCTTGGGGCCGGGGACGGGGGTAAATGAAAAACTGTTTTTT.

The chain carries TRBV7-9 and TRBJ2-7; 10 bases are a match to TRBD1. Germline V gene lookup returns CDR1 SEHNR and CDR2 FQNEAQ (reference sequence). This CDR3 has 14 amino acids. J gave up 5 bases and V 5 bases, and 6 bases lay outside the gene matches. The CDR3 sequence is CASSLGTGENEQYF. The CDR3 DNA sequence: TGTGCCAGCAGCCTCGGGACAGGGGAAAACGAGCAGTACTTC.

This sequence joins TRBV6-5 and TRBJ2-7, with TRBD1 identical over 7 bases. Germline CDR1 MNHEY, CDR2 SVGAGI. Trimming took 5 bases from V and 3 from J; bases not matched to a gene: 10. This CDR3 is built from 15 residues. CDR3 nucleotides: TGTGCCAGCAGTAGTTACAGGGGAGTCGGCTACGAGCAGTACTTC. Protein sequence: CASSSYRGVGYEQYF.

The chain couples TRBV30 to TRBJ1-1; perhaps TRBD1 as D (6 bases). The CDR3 totals 15 residues. Germline lookup yields CDR1 GTSNPN and CDR2 SVGIG (reference sequence). With 3 bases removed from V and 1 base from J, the gap between germline ends came to 15 bases. CDR3 sequence reads: CAWRYLDSKNTEAFF. The CDR3 coding sequence is TGTGCCTGGAGATATTTGGACAGCAAGAACACTGAAGCTTTCTTT. Filled out from reference TRBV30 and TRBJ1-1, the complete variable domain reads SQTIHQWPATLVQPVGSPLSLECTVEGTSNPNLYWYRQAAGRGLQLLFYSVGIGQISSEVPQNLSASRPQDRQFILSSKKLLLSDSGFYLCAWRYLDSKNTEAFFGQGTRLTVV.

J is TRBJ1-1 and V is TRBV29-1; D is unresolved. Germline lookup yields CDR1 SQVTM and CDR2 ANQGSEA. V was cut by 7 bases and J by 4 bases, with 13 bases left in between. This CDR3 contains 12 residues. The CDR3 reads CSASGPRTEAFF. CDR3 nucleotides: TGCAGCGCCAGCGGACCGCGCACTGAAGCTTTCTTT. The complete variable domain, with remaining parts taken from reference TRBV29-1 and TRBJ1-1, reads SAVISQKPSRDICQRGTSLTIQCQVDSQVTMMFWYRQQPGQSLTLIATANQGSEATYESGFVIDKFPISRPNLTFSTLTVSNMSPEDSSIYLCSASGPRTEAFFGQGTRLTVV.

This clone has a single count. This chain links TRBV6-5 with TRBJ2-1; 14 bases fit TRBD2. V shed 6 bases and J 5 bases; nucleotides not matched to a gene: 3. Germline lookup yields CDR1 MNHEY and CDR2 SVGAGI. This CDR3 spans 15 amino acids. CDR3 sequence: CASRGTSGGNNEQFF. CDR3 in DNA: TGTGCCAGCAGGGGGACTAGCGGGGGAAACAATGAGCAGTTCTTC.

This sequence joins TRBV6-5 and TRBJ1-3; no reliable D call. The CDR3 has 13 amino acids. V was shortened by 8 bases and J by 5 bases, with 13 bases between the two germline ends. Per the germline V gene, CDR1 is MNHEY and CDR2 is SVGAGI. CDR3 region: CASGEPFRNTIYF. The DNA of the CDR3 is TGTGCCAGCGGGGAGCCTTTTCGAAACACCATATATTTT.

This rearrangement joins TRBV10-3 to TRBJ1-3; 7 nucleotides align to TRBD1. Germline CDR1 is ENHRY and CDR2 is SYGVKD. Unmatched junction bases numbered 2, after V lost 6 bases and J lost 0 bases. This CDR3 has 14 amino acids. CDR3 residues: CAIRGTASGNTIYF. DNA of the CDR3: TGTGCCATCAGAGGGACAGCCTCTGGAAACACCATATATTTT.

The CDR3 DNA reads as TGTGCCACCAGTGATACTCGGACAGAGAACGAGCAGTACTTC. Protein sequence: CATSDTRTENEQYF. The chain joins TRBV24-1 to TRBJ2-7, with D possibly TRBD1 on 6 matching bases. The CDR3 length is 14 residues. Between the trimmed V and J ends, which lost 3 bases and 5 bases, there was a span of 13 bases. Germline assignment: CDR1 KGHDR and CDR2 SFDVKD.